The 2 T cell receptor delta chains presented below share a single source sample, sequenced in a study of gamma-delta T cells after stem cell transplantation. TCRdb re-identified clones in the RT-PCR reads via CATT. The profile shows just under 2,500 delta-chain clones, roughly 23% of them singletons. Specimen: gamma-delta T cells. Receptors originate from a human donor. It is not recorded whose cells these are; they may come from a transplant donor.

This clone ranks as medium-sized (0.01 to 0.1%). V usage is TRAV29/DV5 and J usage is TRDJ3, with TRDD3 matching over 7 bases. CDR1 NSMFDY and CDR2 ISSIKDK come from the germline V gene. Germline trimming cut 0 bases from V and 0 bases from J; bases unmatched to any gene: 3. The CDR3 totals 17 residues. The CDR3 reads CAASARGYSWDTRQMFF. The CDR3 nucleotides are TGTGCAGCAAGCGCGCGGGGATACTCCTGGGACACCCGACAGATGTTTTTC.

As regards this clone: This may come from a read error, since a much larger clone is one base off. This rearrangement joins TRDV1 to TRDJ1, with 10 bases fitting TRDD3. TCRdb lists no J gene, so it was determined here by aligning the DNA to germline. Per germline, CDR1 TSWWSYY and CDR2 QGS. CDR3 length equals 20 residues. V lost 0 bases and J lost 0; bases outside the gene matches: 13. This chain's CDR3 is CALGELIGKITGGYTDKLIF. The CDR3 coding sequence is TGTGCTCTTGGGGAACTTATCGGGAAAATTACTGGGGGATACACCGATAAACTCATCTTT.